The clone carrying this TCR beta chain was recorded many times. Its antigen remains unknown. Generated by immunoSEQ multiplex PCR, the TCRdb table keeps only in-frame clones and is missing some. The sample has some 300,000 clones, around 79% seen once; the top ten hold roughly 10%. The source of the sample is a study of shared clonotypes between healthy human individuals. Study details: Contributing individuals were two females and three males aged 18 to 49. General study points: Four donors shared approximately 5% of their naive CD4 clonotypes. It was the non-shared clonotypes that had lower generation probabilities than clonotypes shared by all four donors.

The V and J ends lost 5 bases and 1 base respectively, with 14 bases between them. CDR1 MDHEN and CDR2 SYDVKM come from the germline V gene. The CDR3 sequence is 16 residues long. Input material: memory CD4+ T cells sorted from blood. The subset was: CD45RA-negative fraction. The rearrangement links TRBV28 to TRBJ2-2; D possibly corresponds to TRBD2 (6 bases). The receptor comes from a man aged 30 to 45 in good health. In DNA, the CDR3 is TGTGCCAGCAGTCCCTGGGGAGGCGGGAACACCGGGGAGCTGTTTTTT. It translates to CASSPWGGGNTGELFF.